This TCR beta chain emerged from a study of blood T cells in healthy people across ages. This clonotype has more than one count but fewer than ten. Its antigen is still unknown. A second PCR of about 7 to 12 cycles used a sample-barcoded 5' primer and a J-beta primer mix. A template-switch adaptor that had 12 random nucleotides put a tag on each cDNA molecule. One entry per CDR3 protein, called by TCRdb with MiXCR from the 5' RACE reads. The table lists around 1,000,000 distinct CDR3 sequences, more than 30% of them singletons. Findings and limits, study-wide: With donor CMV status unknown, expanded clonotype changes were possibly confounded. Long-lived donors carried more naive CD4+ cells and greater diversity than aged donors.

Sequencing used blood. This clonotype was sampled from a man between 18 and 29 years old in good health.

The CDR3 bases are TGCGCCAGCACCGGAACGACAGGGGCATACAATGAGCAGTTCTTC. Amino acid sequence: CASTGTTGAYNEQFF. This rearrangement joins TRBV5-1 to TRBJ2-1; TRBD1 matches at 8 bases. CDR1 SGHRS and CDR2 YFSETQ come from the germline V gene. V shed 6 bases and J 4 bases; nucleotides not matched to a gene: 9. This CDR3 contains 15 residues.